The 25 T cell receptor beta chains in this list originate from one sample, sequenced in a study of blood T cell repertoires in COVID-19. Profiled with immunoSEQ multiplex PCR; TCRdb holds only in-frame clones, not every one. This table holds some 200,000 clones, around 87% found once. The sequenced sample was PBMCs or T cells enriched from blood (not recorded which). The receptors derive from a man aged 25 to 45 in a cohort exposed to, infected with or recovered from COVID-19 (not recorded which).

The rearrangement joins TRBV7-9 to TRBJ1-2, with no clear D. The germline gives CDR1 SEHNR, CDR2 FQNEAQ (reference sequence). Trimming took 4 bases from V and 3 from J, leaving 9 bases between them. The CDR3 loop spans 13 amino acids. The CDR3 loop is CASSSSEDYGYTF. CDR3 coding DNA: TGTGCCAGCAGCTCTTCAGAGGACTATGGCTACACCTTC.

This rearrangement joins TRBV27 to TRBJ1-2; tentatively, D is TRBD1 (5 bases). The germline gives CDR1 MNHEY, CDR2 SMNVEV (reference sequence). Trimming shortened V by 6 bases and J by 0 bases, and 11 bases separated the two germline ends. The CDR3 loop spans 14 amino acids. This CDR3 reads CASSFDRANYGYTF. The CDR3 DNA reads TGTGCCAGCAGCTTCGACAGAGCTAACTATGGCTACACCTTC.

The chain links TRBV29-1 to TRBJ2-1; 9 nucleotides align to TRBD2. V lost 4 bases and J lost 5; bases outside the gene matches: 6. This CDR3 has 14 amino acids. The germline gives CDR1 SQVTM, CDR2 ANQGSEA. As DNA, the CDR3 is TGCAGCGTTGCGATCGCGGGGGGGAACAATGAGCAGTTCTTC. Its protein product is CSVAIAGGNNEQFF.

The gene calls are TRBV19 and TRBJ2-7; 9 nucleotides align to TRBD1. The length of the CDR3 is 15 residues. V lost 5 bases, J lost 2 bases, and 7 bases stayed unmatched. The germline V gene encodes CDR1 LNHDA and CDR2 SQIVND (reference sequence). CDR3 nucleotides: TGTGCCAGTAGTGCCGGACAGGGGCCCGCCTACGAGCAGTACTTC. Amino acid sequence: CASSAGQGPAYEQYF.

The chain recombines TRBV27 with TRBJ2-3; 7 bases agree with TRBD2. Looked up from germline, CDR1 is MNHEY and CDR2 is SMNVEV (reference sequence). This CDR3 region has 14 residues. V lost 3 bases, J lost 5 bases, and 5 bases stayed unmatched. DNA of the CDR3: TGTGCCAGCAGTTTTGCGGGAGTGGAAGATACGCAGTATTTT. Protein product: CASSFAGVEDTQYF.

This sequence joins TRBV7-8 and TRBJ2-7; 7 bases agree with TRBD2. The J segment lost 7 bases and the V segment lost 8 bases, leaving 11 bases of the junction unmatched. CDR3 length: 13 amino acids. Germline V gene lookup returns CDR1 SGHVS and CDR2 FQNEAQ. The CDR3 nucleotides are TGTGCCAGCCGTCTTAGCGGGCCTAGGGAGCAGTACTTC. It specifies CASRLSGPREQYF. Full variable domain (remainder filled in from reference TRBV7-8 and TRBJ2-7): GAGVSQSPRYKVAKRGQDVALRCDPISGHVSLFWYQQALGQGPEFLTYFQNEAQLDKSGLPSDRFFAERPEGSVSTLKIQRTQQEDSAVYLCASRLSGPREQYFGPGTRLTVT.

The V and J genes are TRBV3-1 (or the pseudogene TRBV3-2) and TRBJ2-7, with TRBD2 matching 11 bases. Germline V gives CDR1 LGHDT, CDR2 YNNKEL (reference sequence). Trimming at V came to 4 bases and at J to 2 bases, leaving 4 bases not matched to a gene. The CDR3 has 15 amino acids. This CDR3 is CASSLGLAETYEQYF. The DNA of the CDR3 is TGTGCCAGCAGCCTGGGACTAGCGGAAACCTACGAGCAGTACTTC.

The chain joins TRBV5-1 to TRBJ1-3; D not certain. The CDR3 covers 18 residues. Trimming pared 0 bases from V and 0 bases from J, leaving 16 bases between. Germline CDR1 SGHRS, CDR2 YFSETQ. CDR3 protein: CASSLDQLGYHSGNTIYF. DNA for the CDR3: TGCGCCAGCAGCTTGGACCAGTTGGGCTACCACTCTGGAAACACCATATATTTT.

V gene TRBV27 combines with J gene TRBJ1-5, with TRBD1 identical over 8 bases. The CDR3 loop spans 14 amino acids. V lost 5 bases to trimming and J lost 4 bases; unmatched junction nucleotides: 4. Germline lookup yields CDR1 MNHEY and CDR2 SMNVEV (reference sequence). Here the CDR3 reads CASSTGTGNQPQHF. The CDR3 region has the DNA TGTGCCAGCAGTACCGGGACAGGAAATCAGCCCCAGCATTTT.

The chain links TRBV7-9 to TRBJ2-1; 10 bases are a match to TRBD2. The CDR3 length is 15 residues. CDR1 and CDR2 (germline): SEHNR, FQNEAQ (reference sequence). Trimming at V came to 2 bases and at J to 6 bases, leaving 4 bases not matched to a gene. CDR3 bases: TGTGCCAGCAGCTTATTACGACTAGCGGGCAATGAGCAGTTCTTC. Amino acids: CASSLLRLAGNEQFF.

The chain combines TRBV5-1 with TRBJ2-1; TRBD1 aligns across 8 bases. V was pared by 4 bases and J by 5 bases, with 11 bases of the junction left unmatched. This CDR3 is built from 16 residues. In germline, CDR1 is SGHRS, CDR2 YFSETQ. The CDR3: CASSPSRDRLNNEQFF. CDR3 sequence (DNA): TGCGCCAGCAGCCCGTCCCGGGACAGGCTCAACAATGAGCAGTTCTTC.

DNA of the CDR3: TGTGCCAGTAGTATAGGTGGGACAGGGGTCACCGGGGAGCTGTTTTTT. Its protein product is CASSIGGTGVTGELFF. The rearrangement links TRBV19 to TRBJ2-2; TRBD1 matches 10 bases. After removal of 1 base from V and 4 bases from J, the junction contained 3 bases not matched to a gene. CDR1 LNHDA and CDR2 SQIVND come from the germline V gene (reference sequence). The CDR3 has 16 residues.

J is TRBJ2-7 and V is TRBV15; 8 nucleotides align to TRBD2. The CDR3 has 15 residues. Germline V gene lookup returns CDR1 LNHNV and CDR2 YYDKDF (reference sequence). Trimming took 1 base from V and 3 from J; bases not matched to a gene: 5. The CDR3 protein is CATSRAREGLYEQYF. The DNA for the CDR3 is TGTGCCACCAGCAGAGCCCGGGAGGGCCTCTACGAGCAGTACTTC.

This rearrangement joins TRBV3-1 (or the pseudogene TRBV3-2) to TRBJ1-2; 7 nucleotides line up with TRBD1. V trimming: 1 base; J trimming: 3 bases; junction bases outside the gene matches: 2. This CDR3 has 14 residues. Germline V CDR1 and CDR2: LGHDT, YNNKEL (reference sequence). CDR3 DNA sequence: TGTGCCAGCAGCCAAGCAGGGGGATACTATGGCTACACCTTC. This sequence encodes CASSQAGGYYGYTF.

V gene TRBV9 combines with J gene TRBJ1-2; 8 bases are a match to TRBD1. With 0 bases clipped from V and 6 bases from J, the junction kept 10 bases outside the gene matches. From germline, CDR1 is SGDLS and CDR2 YYNGEE. The CDR3 is 16 amino acids. The chain's CDR3 is CASSVAGLDRGDGYTF. The CDR3 DNA is TGTGCCAGCAGCGTAGCCGGTCTAGACAGGGGTGATGGCTACACCTTC.

This clone was counted a single time. The genes are TRBV13 and TRBJ1-4; 8 bases match TRBD1. V lost 0 bases and J lost 8; bases outside the gene matches: 5. The CDR3 loop spans 15 amino acids. Germline V gene sequence: CDR1 PRHDT, CDR2 FYEKMQ (reference sequence). This CDR3 reads CASSLGRDRREKLFF. CDR3 coding DNA: TGTGCCAGCAGCTTAGGTCGGGACAGGCGGGAAAAACTGTTTTTT.

V gene TRBV27 combines with J gene TRBJ2-7, with a possible D match to TRBD2 (6 bases). This CDR3 has 13 residues. V was trimmed by 6 bases and J by 4 bases, leaving 13 bases between them. Germline V gene lookup returns CDR1 MNHEY and CDR2 SMNVEV (reference sequence). The CDR3 region has the DNA TGTGCCAGCAGCACGGACTACCTGTACGAGCAGTACTTC. This sequence encodes CASSTDYLYEQYF.

The chain uses TRBV7-8 and TRBJ2-7; 7 bases are a match to TRBD2. V was pared by 1 base and J by 5 bases, with 8 bases of the junction left unmatched. The CDR3 runs 15 residues. Germline lookup yields CDR1 SGHVS and CDR2 FQNEAQ. As DNA, the CDR3 is TGTGCCAGCAGCTTAGGTAGCGGGTCTGGTGACGAGCAGTACTTC. It codes for CASSLGSGSGDEQYF. Supplemented by reference TRBV7-8 and TRBJ2-7, the full variable domain reads GAGVSQSPRYKVAKRGQDVALRCDPISGHVSLFWYQQALGQGPEFLTYFQNEAQLDKSGLPSDRFFAERPEGSVSTLKIQRTQQEDSAVYLCASSLGSGSGDEQYFGPGTRLTVT.

V gene TRBV28 combines with J gene TRBJ2-2; TRBD1 might be the D (5 bases). Germline V gives CDR1 MDHEN, CDR2 SYDVKM. The CDR3 spans 14 residues. Trimming removed 7 bases from V and 2 bases from J, with 11 bases in between. The CDR3 sequence: CASIEQGNTGELFF. CDR3 DNA sequence: TGTGCCAGCATCGAGCAGGGAAACACCGGGGAGCTGTTTTTT.

The gene calls are TRBV6-5 and TRBJ2-2, with 10 nucleotides matching TRBD2. CDR3 size: 15 residues. From germline, CDR1 is MNHEY and CDR2 SVGAGI. Trimming cost V 5 bases and J 5 bases; bases outside gene matches: 5. The CDR3: CASSPLAGKTGELFF. DNA of the CDR3: TGTGCCAGCAGTCCACTAGCGGGAAAGACCGGGGAGCTGTTTTTT.

The chain joins TRBV10-2 to TRBJ1-5; TRBD1 aligns across 8 bases. Germline CDR1 reads WSHSY; CDR2 reads SAAADI. The CDR3 extends over 12 amino acids. Trimming removed 8 bases from V and 5 bases from J; junction bases left unmatched: 2. CDR3 in DNA: TGCGCCAGCCAACAGGGGGATCAGCCCCAGCATTTT. This translates into CASQQGDQPQHF.

The chain joins TRBV19 to TRBJ1-5; D possibly corresponds to TRBD1 (5 bases). Germline V gives CDR1 LNHDA, CDR2 SQIVND (reference sequence). The CDR3 runs 16 residues. Deletions cut 5 bases from V and 2 bases from J, with 16 bases between. DNA for the CDR3: TGTGCCAGTAGTGTAGGCCGGGGGGATGGCAATCAGCCCCAGCATTTT. This translates into CASSVGRGDGNQPQHF.

The rearrangement uses TRBV6-5 and TRBJ2-7, with TRBD1 matching over 7 bases. CDR1 is MNHEY, CDR2 SVGAGI, per germline. The ends lost 2 bases at V and 2 bases at J; junction bases unmatched: 9. This CDR3 is 16 amino acids long. The CDR3 coding sequence is TGTGCCAGCAGTTACCGGGGACAGCCGATTACCTACGAGCAGTACTTC. Translating gives CASSYRGQPITYEQYF.

The chain links TRBV6-5 to TRBJ1-1; no clear D gene. Germline assignment: CDR1 MNHEY and CDR2 SVGAGI. The CDR3 consists of 15 residues. V was clipped by 0 bases and J by 1 base, with 9 bases between them. This CDR3 is CASSYSGRGNTEAFF. The DNA of the CDR3 is TGTGCCAGCAGTTACTCCGGGAGAGGGAACACTGAAGCTTTCTTT.

This chain joins TRBV27 and TRBJ2-7; 8 bases line up with TRBD1. Germline V CDR1 and CDR2: MNHEY, SMNVEV (reference sequence). The CDR3 consists of 15 residues. Trimming cost V 0 bases and J 9 bases; bases outside gene matches: 10. CDR3 coding DNA: TGTGCCAGCAGTTTATCCGGGACAGGATACCTGTGGCAGTACTTC. This encodes CASSLSGTGYLWQYF.